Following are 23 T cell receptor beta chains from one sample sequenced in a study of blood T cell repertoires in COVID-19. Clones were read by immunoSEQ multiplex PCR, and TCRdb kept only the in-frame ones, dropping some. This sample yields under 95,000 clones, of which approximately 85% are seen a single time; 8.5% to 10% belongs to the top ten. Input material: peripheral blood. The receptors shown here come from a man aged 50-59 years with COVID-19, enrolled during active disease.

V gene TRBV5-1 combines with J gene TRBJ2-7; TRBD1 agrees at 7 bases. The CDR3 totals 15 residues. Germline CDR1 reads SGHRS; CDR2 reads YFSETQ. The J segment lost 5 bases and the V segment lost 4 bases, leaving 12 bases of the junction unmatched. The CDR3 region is CASSPSRDRVNEQYF. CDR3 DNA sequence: TGCGCCAGCAGCCCAAGCCGTGACAGGGTCAACGAGCAGTACTTC.

The DNA of the CDR3 is TGCGCCAGCAGACCCTTTGCGGGAGGGTATGGGGAGCAGTTCTTC. Protein product: CASRPFAGGYGEQFF. The chain links TRBV5-1 to TRBJ2-1, with 9 bases that match TRBD2. The V gene end was trimmed by 5 bases and the J gene end by 10 bases; junction bases not matched to a gene: 13. The CDR3 totals 15 residues. CDR1 and CDR2 from the germline V gene are SGHRS and YFSETQ.

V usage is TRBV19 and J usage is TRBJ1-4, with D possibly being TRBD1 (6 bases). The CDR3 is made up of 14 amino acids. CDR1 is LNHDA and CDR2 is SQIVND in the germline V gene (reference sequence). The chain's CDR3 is CASRGVGTNEKLFF. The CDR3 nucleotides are TGTGCTAGCAGGGGCGTAGGAACTAATGAAAAACTGTTTTTT.

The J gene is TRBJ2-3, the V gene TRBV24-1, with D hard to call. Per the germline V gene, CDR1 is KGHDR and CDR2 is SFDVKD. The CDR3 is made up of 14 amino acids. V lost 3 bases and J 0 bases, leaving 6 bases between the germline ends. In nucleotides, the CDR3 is TGTGCCACCAGTGATCCCACTAGCACAGATACGCAGTATTTT. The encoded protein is CATSDPTSTDTQYF.

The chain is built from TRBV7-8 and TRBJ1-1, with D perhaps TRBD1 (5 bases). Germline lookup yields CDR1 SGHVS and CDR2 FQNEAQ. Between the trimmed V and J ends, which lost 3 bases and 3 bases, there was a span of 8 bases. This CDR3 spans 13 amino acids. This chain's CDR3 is CASSLQGYTEAFF. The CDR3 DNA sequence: TGTGCCAGCAGCTTGCAGGGTTACACTGAAGCTTTCTTT.

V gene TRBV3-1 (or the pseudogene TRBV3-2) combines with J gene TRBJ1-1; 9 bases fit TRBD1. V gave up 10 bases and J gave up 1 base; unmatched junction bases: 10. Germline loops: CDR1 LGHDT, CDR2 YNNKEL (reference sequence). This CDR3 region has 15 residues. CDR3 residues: CATQGLTGGNTEAFF. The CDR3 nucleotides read TGTGCCACCCAGGGTCTGACAGGGGGGAACACTGAAGCTTTCTTT.

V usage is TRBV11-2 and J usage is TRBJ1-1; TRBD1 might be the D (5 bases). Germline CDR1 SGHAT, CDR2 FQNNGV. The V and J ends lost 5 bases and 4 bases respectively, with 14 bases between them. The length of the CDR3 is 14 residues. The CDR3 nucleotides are TGTGCCAGCAGCGAGAGACAGTTTTTCACTGAAGCTTTCTTT. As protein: CASSERQFFTEAFF.

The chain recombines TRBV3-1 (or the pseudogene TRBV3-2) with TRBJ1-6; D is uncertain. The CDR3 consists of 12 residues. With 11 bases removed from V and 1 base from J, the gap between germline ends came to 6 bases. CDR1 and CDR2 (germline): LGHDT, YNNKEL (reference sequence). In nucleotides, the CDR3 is TGTGCCTCTCGGTCCTATAATTCACCCCTCCACTTT. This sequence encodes CASRSYNSPLHF.

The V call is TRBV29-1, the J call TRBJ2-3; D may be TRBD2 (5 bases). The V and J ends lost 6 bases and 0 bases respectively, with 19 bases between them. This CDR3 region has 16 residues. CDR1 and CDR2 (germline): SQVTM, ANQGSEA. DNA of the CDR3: TGCAGCGTGGAGAGGGCTGGCGGGCCCAGCACAGATACGCAGTATTTT. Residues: CSVERAGGPSTDTQYF.

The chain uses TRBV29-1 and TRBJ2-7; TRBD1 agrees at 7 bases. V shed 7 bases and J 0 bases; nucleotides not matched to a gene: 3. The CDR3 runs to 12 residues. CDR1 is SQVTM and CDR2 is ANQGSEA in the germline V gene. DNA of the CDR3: TGCAGCGCTCGGGACAGCTCCTACGAGCAGTACTTC. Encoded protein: CSARDSSYEQYF.

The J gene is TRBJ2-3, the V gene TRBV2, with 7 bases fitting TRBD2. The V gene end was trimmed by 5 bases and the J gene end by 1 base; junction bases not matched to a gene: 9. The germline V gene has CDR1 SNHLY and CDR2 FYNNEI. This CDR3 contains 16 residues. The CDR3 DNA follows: TGTGCCAGCAGTCACAGGACTAGACCTGGCACAGATACGCAGTATTTT. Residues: CASSHRTRPGTDTQYF.

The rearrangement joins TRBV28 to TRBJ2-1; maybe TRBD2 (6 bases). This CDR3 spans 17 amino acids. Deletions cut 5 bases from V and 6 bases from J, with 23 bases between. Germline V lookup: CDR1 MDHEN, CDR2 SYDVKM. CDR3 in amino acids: CASSPDSSGTPSNEQFF. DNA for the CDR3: TGTGCCAGCAGTCCCGACTCCTCCGGGACTCCTTCCAATGAGCAGTTCTTC. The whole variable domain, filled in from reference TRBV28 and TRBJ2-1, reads DVKVTQSSRYLVKRTGEKVFLECVQDMDHENMFWYRQDPGLGLRLIYFSYDVKMKEKGDIPEGYSVSREKKERFSLILESASTNQTSMYLCASSPDSSGTPSNEQFFGPGTRLTVL.

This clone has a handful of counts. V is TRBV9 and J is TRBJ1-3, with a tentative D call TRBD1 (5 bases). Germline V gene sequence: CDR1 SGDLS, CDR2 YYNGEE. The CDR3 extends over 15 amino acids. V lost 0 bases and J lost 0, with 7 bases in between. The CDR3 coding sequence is TGTGCCAGCAGCGTAGGACAGCCCTCTGGAAACACCATATATTTT. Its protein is CASSVGQPSGNTIYF.

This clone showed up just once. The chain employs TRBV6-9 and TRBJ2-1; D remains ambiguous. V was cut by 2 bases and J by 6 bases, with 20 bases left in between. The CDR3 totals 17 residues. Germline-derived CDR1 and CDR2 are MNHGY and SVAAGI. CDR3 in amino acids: CASSYRRGNPFCNEQFF. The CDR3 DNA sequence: TGTGCCAGCAGTTATCGGAGAGGAAACCCTTTTTGCAATGAGCAGTTCTTC.

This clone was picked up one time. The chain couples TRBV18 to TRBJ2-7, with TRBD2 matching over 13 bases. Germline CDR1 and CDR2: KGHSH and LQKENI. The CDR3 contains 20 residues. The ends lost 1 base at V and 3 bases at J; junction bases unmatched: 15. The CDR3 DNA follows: TGTGCCAGCTCACCACGGGGGCCGGGACTAGCGGGACCCAACTTCTACGAGCAGTACTTC. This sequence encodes CASSPRGPGLAGPNFYEQYF.

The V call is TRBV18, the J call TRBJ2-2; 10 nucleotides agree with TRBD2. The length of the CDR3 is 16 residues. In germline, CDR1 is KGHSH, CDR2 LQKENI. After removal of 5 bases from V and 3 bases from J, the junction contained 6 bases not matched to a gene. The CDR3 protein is CASSLLGLADTGELFF. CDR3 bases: TGTGCCAGCTCATTACTCGGACTAGCGGACACCGGGGAGCTGTTTTTT.

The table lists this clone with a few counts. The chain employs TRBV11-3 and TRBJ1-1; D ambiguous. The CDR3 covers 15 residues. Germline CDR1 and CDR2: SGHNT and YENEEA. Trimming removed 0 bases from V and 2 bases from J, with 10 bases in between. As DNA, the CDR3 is TGTGCCAGCAGCTTAGATTCGGGGAGAAACACTGAAGCTTTCTTT. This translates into CASSLDSGRNTEAFF. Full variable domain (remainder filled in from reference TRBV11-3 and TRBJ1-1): EAGVVQSPRYKIIEKKQPVAFWCNPISGHNTLYWYLQNLGQGPELLIRYENEEAVDDSQLPKDRFSAERLKGVDSTLKIQPAELGDSAVYLCASSLDSGRNTEAFFGQGTRLTVV.

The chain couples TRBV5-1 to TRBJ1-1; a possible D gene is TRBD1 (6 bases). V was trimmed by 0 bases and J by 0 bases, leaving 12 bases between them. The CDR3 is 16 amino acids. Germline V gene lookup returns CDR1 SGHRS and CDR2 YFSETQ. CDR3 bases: TGCGCCAGCAGCTTGGCCCAGGGGCTCATGAACACTGAAGCTTTCTTT. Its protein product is CASSLAQGLMNTEAFF.

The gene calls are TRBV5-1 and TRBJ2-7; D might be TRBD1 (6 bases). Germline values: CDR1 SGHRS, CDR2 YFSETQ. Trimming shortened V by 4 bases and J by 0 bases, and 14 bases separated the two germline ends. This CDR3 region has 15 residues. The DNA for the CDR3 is TGCGCCAGCAGCGTACAAACAGGGTCCTCCTACGAGCAGTACTTC. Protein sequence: CASSVQTGSSYEQYF. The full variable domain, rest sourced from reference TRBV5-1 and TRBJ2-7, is KAGVTQTPRYLIKTRGQQVTLSCSPISGHRSVSWYQQTPGQGLQFLFEYFSETQRNKGNFPGRFSGRQFSNSRSEMNVSTLELGDSALYLCASSVQTGSSYEQYFGPGTRLTVT.

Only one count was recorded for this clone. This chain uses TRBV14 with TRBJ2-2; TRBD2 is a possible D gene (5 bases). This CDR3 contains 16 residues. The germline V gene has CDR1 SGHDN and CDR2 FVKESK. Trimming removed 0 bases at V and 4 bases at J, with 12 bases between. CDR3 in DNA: TGTGCCAGCAGCCAAGAAGGGCTAGCTGTCACCGGGGAGCTGTTTTTT. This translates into CASSQEGLAVTGELFF.

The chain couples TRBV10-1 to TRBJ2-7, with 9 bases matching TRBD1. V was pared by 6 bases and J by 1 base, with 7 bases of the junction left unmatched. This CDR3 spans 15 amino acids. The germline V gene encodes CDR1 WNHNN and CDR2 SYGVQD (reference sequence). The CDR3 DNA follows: TGCGCCAGCAGAGCTTCCGGGACAGGGTCCTACGAGCAGTACTTC. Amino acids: CASRASGTGSYEQYF.

This CDR3 is CAISEGRGRIYEQYF. The CDR3 DNA reads TGTGCCATCAGTGAAGGGCGGGGCAGAATCTACGAGCAGTACTTC. The chain couples TRBV10-3 to TRBJ2-7; weak D call: TRBD2 (6 bases). The germline V and J ends were trimmed by 3 bases and 3 bases, with 15 bases remaining between them. The CDR3 has 15 amino acids. CDR1 and CDR2 from the germline V gene are ENHRY and SYGVKD.

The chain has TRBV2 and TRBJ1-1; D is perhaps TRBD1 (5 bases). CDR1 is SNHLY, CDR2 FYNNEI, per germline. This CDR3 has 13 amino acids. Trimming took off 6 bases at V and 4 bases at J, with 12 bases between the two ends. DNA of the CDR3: TGTGCCAGCAGAGACTCGGGACTCACTGAAGCTTTCTTT. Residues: CASRDSGLTEAFF.